What follows is one T cell receptor (beta chain) and its context. Seattle researchers signed up patients amid active infection and tracked them longitudinally. Trimming took 0 bases from V and 8 from J, leaving 8 bases between them. There are 13 residues in the CDR3. The germline V gene has CDR1 LGHDT and CDR2 YNNKEL (reference sequence). This sample is part of a study of blood T cell repertoires in COVID-19. In the authors' workflow: Quantification of nucleated cells was approximated via reference gene primer amplification. Produced via immunoSEQ multiplex PCR; TCRdb's table is partial and in-frame only. D and trimming were read from the DNA, whereas the V and J calls and clone size are those reported in that table. The table includes approximately 250,000 clones, 86% detected once.

This chain links TRBV3-1 (or the pseudogene TRBV3-2) with TRBJ2-1; D gene unclear. This sequence originates from a woman of 80 years or more with COVID-19, enrolled during active disease. The sample comprised peripheral blood. The CDR3 region is CASSQDRRYEQFF. The CDR3 bases are TGTGCCAGCAGCCAAGACCGTCGGTATGAGCAGTTCTTC.